These T cell receptor beta chains were read from a single sample in a study of blood T cell repertoires in COVID-19. The protocol was immunoSEQ multiplex PCR, while the TCRdb copy is restricted to in-frame clones and leaves out a portion. The sample has 250,000 to 350,000 clones, around nine tenths seen once. The material sequenced was peripheral blood. The source is a man aged 25-45 years with acute or convalescent COVID-19. Both conserved end residues are part of each CDR3. Fields, in order: J gene, D gene, clone size, V gene, CDR3 protein, CDR3 DNA. A D gene is named only where the DNA matches it firmly. The size field is filled for only some rows; it gives once, few, many or a size class.

TRBJ1-6	TRBD1	-	TRBV7-9	CASSSRQGTNSYNSPLHF	TGTGCCAGCAGCTCGAGACAGGGGACGAACTCCTATAATTCACCCCTCCACTTT
TRBJ1-6	-	-	TRBV27	CASSLSGGINSPLHF	TGTGCCAGCAGTTTATCGGGGGGTATTAATTCACCCCTCCACTTT
TRBJ2-7	-	-	TRBV5-6	CASRPRERAYEQYF	TGTGCCAGCAGACCCCGGGAAAGGGCCTACGAGCAGTACTTC
TRBJ1-1	-	-	TRBV12-3/TRBV12-4	CASSPRLNTEAFF	TGTGCCAGCAGTCCCCGGTTAAACACTGAAGCTTTCTTT
TRBJ1-2	-	-	TRBV11-2	CASSLDRTVSGYGYTF	TGTGCCAGCAGCTTAGATCGGACAGTATCTGGCTATGGCTACACCTTC
TRBJ2-7	TRBD1	-	TRBV9	CASSRGTGGYEQYF	TGTGCCAGCAGCAGAGGGACAGGGGGCTACGAGCAGTACTTC
TRBJ1-5	-	few	TRBV7-3	CASSLKSDQPQHF	TGTGCCAGCAGCTTAAAATCTGATCAGCCCCAGCATTTT
TRBJ1-2	-	once	TRBV3-1/TRBV3-2	CARSCDSEYYGYTF	TGTGCCAGGTCATGCGACAGCGAGTACTATGGCTACACCTTC
TRBJ1-1	-	-	TRBV28	CASSLSLQGGEEAFF	TGTGCCAGCAGTTTATCTCTCCAGGGAGGAGAAGAAGCTTTCTTT
TRBJ1-1	TRBD1	-	TRBV6-4	CASSEDRDNTEAFF	TGTGCCAGCAGTGAGGACAGGGATAACACTGAAGCTTTCTTT
TRBJ2-5	-	-	TRBV27	CASSAGQRRQETQYF	TGTGCCAGCAGTGCGGGACAGAGGAGACAAGAGACCCAGTACTTC
TRBJ2-7	TRBD2	-	TRBV3-1/TRBV3-2	CASSQELASYEQYF	TGTGCCAGCAGCCAAGAACTAGCGAGCTACGAGCAGTACTTC
TRBJ1-6	-	-	TRBV19	CASRSKGDNSPLHF	TGTGCCAGTAGATCGAAGGGGGATAATTCACCCCTCCACTTT
TRBJ2-1	TRBD2	-	TRBV29-1	CSVHRREGSYNEQFF	TGCAGCGTTCACCGGCGGGAGGGATCCTACAATGAGCAGTTCTTC
TRBJ1-6	-	few	TRBV7-9	CASRREIYNSPLHF	TGTGCCAGCAGGCGGGAGATCTATAATTCACCCCTCCACTTT
TRBJ2-5	-	-	TRBV9	CASSGRVAETQYF	TGTGCCAGCAGCGGCAGGGTGGCGGAGACCCAGTACTTC
TRBJ1-1	-	-	TRBV5-1	CASSLTLNTEAFF	TGCGCCAGCAGCTTAACATTGAACACTGAAGCTTTCTTT
TRBJ2-5	TRBD2	-	TRBV4-1	CASSQRLAGIQETQYF	TGCGCCAGCAGCCAGAGACTAGCGGGGATCCAAGAGACCCAGTACTTC
TRBJ2-1	-	-	TRBV7-8	CASSPRENNNEQFF	TGTGCCAGCAGCCCCCGGGAGAATAACAATGAGCAGTTCTTC
TRBJ1-4	-	-	TRBV7-9	CASSSVEVDEKLFF	TGTGCCAGCAGCTCGGTTGAGGTGGATGAAAAACTGTTTTTT
TRBJ1-3	-	-	TRBV19	CATGPLGAGNTIYF	TGTGCCACAGGGCCTTTAGGGGCTGGAAACACCATATATTTT
TRBJ1-1	-	-	TRBV4-2	CASSQDGGLNTEAFF	TGTGCCAGCAGCCAAGATGGAGGTTTGAACACTGAAGCTTTCTTT
TRBJ2-7	-	-	TRBV5-6	CASSPTGSYEQYF	TGTGCCAGCAGTCCCACAGGGTCCTACGAGCAGTACTTC
TRBJ2-1	-	-	TRBV5-8	CASRTMDSWIYNEQFF	TGTGCCAGCAGGACTATGGACTCCTGGATCTACAATGAGCAGTTCTTC
TRBJ2-1	-	-	TRBV19	CASSIDQGSYNEQFF	TGTGCCAGTAGTATCGATCAGGGTTCCTACAATGAGCAGTTCTTC
TRBJ1-3	-	-	TRBV11-2	CASSSGDMTGNTIYF	TGTGCCAGCAGCTCAGGGGACATGACTGGAAACACCATATATTTT
TRBJ1-1	TRBD1	once	TRBV5-1	CASSFRTGIYAVAEAFF	TGCGCCAGCAGCTTTAGGACAGGAATTTATGCTGTCGCTGAAGCTTTCTTT
TRBJ2-1	-	-	TRBV19	CASSMRGSYNEQFF	TGTGCCAGTAGTATGCGGGGCTCCTACAATGAGCAGTTCTTC
TRBJ1-5	-	-	TRBV7-2	CASSLVPGGNQPQHF	TGTGCCAGCAGCTTAGTCCCTGGGGGCAACCAGCCCCAGCATTTT
TRBJ1-6	TRBD1	once	TRBV3-1/TRBV3-2	CASSQEGQYNSPLHF	TGTGCCAGCAGCCAAGAGGGACAGTATAATTCACCCCTCCACTTT
TRBJ1-3	-	-	TRBV27	CASSLGQPGNTIYF	TGTGCCAGCAGTTTAGGACAGCCTGGAAACACCATATATTTT
TRBJ1-3	-	-	TRBV15	CATSREFTGNTIYF	TGTGCCACCAGCAGAGAGTTTACTGGAAACACCATATATTTT
TRBJ1-2	TRBD1	-	TRBV5-8	CASSLYRTGVGYTF	TGTGCCAGCAGCTTATATCGGACAGGGGTCGGCTACACCTTC
TRBJ1-1	TRBD1	-	TRBV5-1	CASSPWTGGEAFF	TGCGCCAGCAGCCCTTGGACAGGGGGAGAGGCTTTCTTT
TRBJ2-3	-	-	TRBV18	CASSRNTDTQYF	TGTGCCAGCTCACGTAATACAGATACGCAGTATTTT
TRBJ1-6	TRBD1	-	TRBV6-5	CASRFDRGANSPLHF	TGTGCCAGCAGGTTTGACAGGGGAGCTAATTCACCCCTCCACTTT
TRBJ2-5	TRBD1	-	TRBV18	CASSTPAQGTGEETQYF	TGTGCCAGCTCAACGCCAGCTCAAGGGACAGGGGAGGAGACCCAGTACTTC
TRBJ2-7	TRBD1	-	TRBV9	CASSTHTGTGINEQYF	TGTGCCAGCAGCACGCATACCGGGACAGGGATCAACGAGCAGTACTTC
TRBJ1-1	TRBD1	once	TRBV3-1/TRBV3-2	CASSQGQGRATEAFF	TGTGCCAGCAGCCAAGGACAGGGGAGAGCCACTGAAGCTTTCTTT
TRBJ2-1	TRBD2	-	TRBV13	CASSPYPTSGGSSSYNEQFF	TGTGCCAGCAGCCCCTACCCCACTAGCGGGGGGTCGAGCTCCTACAATGAGCAGTTCTTC
TRBJ2-7	TRBD1	once	TRBV13	CASSPTGRNYEQYF	TGTGCCAGCAGCCCGACAGGGAGAAACTACGAGCAGTACTTC
TRBJ2-7	TRBD1	once	TRBV5-1	CASSIDPGQRYEQYF	TGCGCCAGCAGCATTGACCCGGGACAGCGTTACGAGCAGTACTTC